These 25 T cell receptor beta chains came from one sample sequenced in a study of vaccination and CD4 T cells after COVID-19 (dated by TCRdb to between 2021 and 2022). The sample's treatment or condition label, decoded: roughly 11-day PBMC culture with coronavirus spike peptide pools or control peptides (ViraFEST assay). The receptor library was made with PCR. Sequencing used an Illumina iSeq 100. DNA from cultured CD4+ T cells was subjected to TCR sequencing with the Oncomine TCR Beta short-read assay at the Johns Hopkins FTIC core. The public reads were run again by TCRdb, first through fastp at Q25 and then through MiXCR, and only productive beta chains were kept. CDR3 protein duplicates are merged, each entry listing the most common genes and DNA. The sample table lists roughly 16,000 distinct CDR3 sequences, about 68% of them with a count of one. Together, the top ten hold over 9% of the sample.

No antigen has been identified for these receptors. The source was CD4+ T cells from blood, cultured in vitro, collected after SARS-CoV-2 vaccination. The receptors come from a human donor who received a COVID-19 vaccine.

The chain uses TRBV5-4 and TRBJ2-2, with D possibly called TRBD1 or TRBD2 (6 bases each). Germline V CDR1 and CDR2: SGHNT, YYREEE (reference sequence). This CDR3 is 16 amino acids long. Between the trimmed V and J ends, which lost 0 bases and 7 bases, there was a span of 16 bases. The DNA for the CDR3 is TGTGCCAGCAGCTTGGTCATCGGGGGCGAGGTCGGGGAGCTGTTTTTT. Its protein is CASSLVIGGEVGELFF.

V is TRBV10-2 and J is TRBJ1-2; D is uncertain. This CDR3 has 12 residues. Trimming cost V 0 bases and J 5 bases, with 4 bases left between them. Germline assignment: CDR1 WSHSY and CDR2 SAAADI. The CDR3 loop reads CASSESTYGYTF. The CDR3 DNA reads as TGCGCCAGCAGTGAGTCGACATATGGCTACACCTTC.

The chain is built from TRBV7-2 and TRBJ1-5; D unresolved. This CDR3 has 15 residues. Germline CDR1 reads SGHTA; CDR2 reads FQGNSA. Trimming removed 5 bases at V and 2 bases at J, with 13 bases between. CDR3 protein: CASSQTGSRNQPQHF. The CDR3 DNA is TGTGCCAGCAGCCAAACTGGCAGCCGCAATCAGCCCCAGCATTTT.

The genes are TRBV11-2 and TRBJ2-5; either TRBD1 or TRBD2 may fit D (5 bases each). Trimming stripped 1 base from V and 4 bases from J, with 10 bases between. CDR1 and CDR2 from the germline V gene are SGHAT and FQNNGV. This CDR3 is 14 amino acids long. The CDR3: CASSLVGTRETQYF. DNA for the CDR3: TGTGCCAGCAGCTTAGTGGGGACCCGAGAGACCCAGTACTTC.

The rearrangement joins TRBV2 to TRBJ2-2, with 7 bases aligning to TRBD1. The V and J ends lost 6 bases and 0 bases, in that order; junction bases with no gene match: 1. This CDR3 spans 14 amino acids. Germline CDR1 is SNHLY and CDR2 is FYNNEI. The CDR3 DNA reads TGTGCCAGCAGGGGGACAGCGAACACCGGGGAGCTGTTTTTT. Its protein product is CASRGTANTGELFF.

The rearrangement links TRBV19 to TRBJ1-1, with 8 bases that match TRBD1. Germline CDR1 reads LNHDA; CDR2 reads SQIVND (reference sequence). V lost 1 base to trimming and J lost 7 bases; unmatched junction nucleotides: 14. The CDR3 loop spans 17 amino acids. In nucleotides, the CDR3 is TGTGCCAGTAGTATAGGGGTTCCCGGACAGGGCCGAATTGAAGCTTTCTTT. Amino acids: CASSIGVPGQGRIEAFF.

The CDR3 DNA reads TGTGCCAGCAGCCCAAGGTGGAACACTGAAGCTTTCTTT. Its translation is CASSPRWNTEAFF. The chain has TRBV6-1 and TRBJ1-1; D call uncertain. Trimming removed 6 bases from V and 1 base from J, with 9 bases in between. Germline assignment: CDR1 MNHNS and CDR2 SASEGT. This CDR3 comprises 13 residues.

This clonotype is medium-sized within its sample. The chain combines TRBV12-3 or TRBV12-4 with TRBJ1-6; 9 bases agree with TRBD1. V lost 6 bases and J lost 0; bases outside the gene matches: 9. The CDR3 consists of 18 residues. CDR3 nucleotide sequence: TGTGCCAGCAGCCGGACAGGGGTTAAATCCTCCTATAATTCACCCCTCCACTTT. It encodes CASSRTGVKSSYNSPLHF.

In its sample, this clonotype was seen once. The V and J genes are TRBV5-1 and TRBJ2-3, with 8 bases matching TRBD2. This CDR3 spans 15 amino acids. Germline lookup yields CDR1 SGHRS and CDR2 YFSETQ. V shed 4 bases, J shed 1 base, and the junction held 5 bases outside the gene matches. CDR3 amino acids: CASSPGGPGTDTQYF. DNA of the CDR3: TGCGCCAGCAGCCCGGGGGGGCCTGGCACAGATACGCAGTATTTT.

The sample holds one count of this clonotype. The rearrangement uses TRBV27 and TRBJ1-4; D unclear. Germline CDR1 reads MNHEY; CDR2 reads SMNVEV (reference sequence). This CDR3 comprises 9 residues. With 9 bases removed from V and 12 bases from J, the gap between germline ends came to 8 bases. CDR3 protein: CARDEELFF. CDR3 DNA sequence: TGTGCCAGAGACGAGGAACTGTTTTTT.

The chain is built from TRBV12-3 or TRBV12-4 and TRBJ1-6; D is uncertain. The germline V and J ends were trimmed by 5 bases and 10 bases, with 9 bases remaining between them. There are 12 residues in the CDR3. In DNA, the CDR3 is TGTGCCAGCAGTCCGAATGGGTCACCCCTCCACTTT. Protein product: CASSPNGSPLHF.

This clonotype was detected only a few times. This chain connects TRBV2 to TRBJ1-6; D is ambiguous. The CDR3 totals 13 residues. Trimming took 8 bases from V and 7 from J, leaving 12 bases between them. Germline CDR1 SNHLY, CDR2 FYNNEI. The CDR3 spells CASEADRNSPLHF. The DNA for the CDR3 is TGTGCCAGCGAGGCCGACCGCAATTCACCCCTCCACTTT.

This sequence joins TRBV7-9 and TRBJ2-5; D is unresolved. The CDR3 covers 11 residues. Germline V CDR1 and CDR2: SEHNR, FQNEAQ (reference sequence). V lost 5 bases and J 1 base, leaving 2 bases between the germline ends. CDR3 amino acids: CASSPQETQYF. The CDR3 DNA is TGTGCCAGCAGCCCCCAAGAGACCCAGTACTTC.

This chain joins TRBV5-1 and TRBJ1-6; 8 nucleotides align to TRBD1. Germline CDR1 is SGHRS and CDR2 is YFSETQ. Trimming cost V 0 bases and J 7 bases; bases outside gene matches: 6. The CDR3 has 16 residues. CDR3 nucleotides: TGCGCCAGCAGCTTGGATGGCAGGGGGCCAAATTCACCCCTCCACTTT. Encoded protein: CASSLDGRGPNSPLHF.

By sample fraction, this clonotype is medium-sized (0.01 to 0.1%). CDR3 protein: CASSLVAGGSTDTQYF. CDR3 in DNA: TGTGCCAGCAGCTTAGTGGCGGGGGGAAGCACAGATACGCAGTATTTT. V gene TRBV7-8 combines with J gene TRBJ2-3, with TRBD2 identical over 8 bases. Germline loops: CDR1 SGHVS, CDR2 FQNEAQ. Trimming at V came to 1 base and at J to 0 bases, leaving 3 bases not matched to a gene. The CDR3 loop spans 16 amino acids.

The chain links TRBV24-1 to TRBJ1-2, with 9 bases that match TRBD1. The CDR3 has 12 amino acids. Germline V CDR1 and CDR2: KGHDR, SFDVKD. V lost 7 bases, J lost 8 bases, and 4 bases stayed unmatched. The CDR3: CATRGQGKGYTF. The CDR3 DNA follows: TGTGCCACCAGGGGACAGGGAAAAGGCTACACCTTC.

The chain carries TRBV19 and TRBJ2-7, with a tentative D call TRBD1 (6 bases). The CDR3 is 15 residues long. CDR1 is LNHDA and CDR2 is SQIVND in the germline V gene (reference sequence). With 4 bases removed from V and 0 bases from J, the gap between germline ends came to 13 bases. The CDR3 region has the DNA TGTGCCAGTAGTAATGTCGACAGGCGCTCCTACGAGCAGTACTTC. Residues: CASSNVDRRSYEQYF.

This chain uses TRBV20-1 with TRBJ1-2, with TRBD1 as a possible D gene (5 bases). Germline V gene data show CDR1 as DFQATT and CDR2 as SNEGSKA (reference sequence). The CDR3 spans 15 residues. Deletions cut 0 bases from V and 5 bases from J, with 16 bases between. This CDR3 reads CSAREDRGSGYGYTF. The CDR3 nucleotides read TGCAGTGCTAGAGAGGATAGGGGATCTGGATATGGCTACACCTTC.

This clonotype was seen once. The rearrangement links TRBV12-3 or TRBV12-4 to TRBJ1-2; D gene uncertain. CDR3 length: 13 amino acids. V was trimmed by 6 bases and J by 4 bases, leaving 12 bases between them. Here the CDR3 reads CASSQRAGYGYTF. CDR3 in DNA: TGTGCCAGCAGCCAACGGGCAGGCTATGGCTACACCTTC.

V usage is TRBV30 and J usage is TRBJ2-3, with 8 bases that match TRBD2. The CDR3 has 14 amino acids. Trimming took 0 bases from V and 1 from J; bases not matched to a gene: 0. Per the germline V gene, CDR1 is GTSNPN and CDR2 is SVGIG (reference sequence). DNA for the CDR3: TGTGCCTGGAGTGTCGGGGGGGGCACAGATACGCAGTATTTT. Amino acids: CAWSVGGGTDTQYF.

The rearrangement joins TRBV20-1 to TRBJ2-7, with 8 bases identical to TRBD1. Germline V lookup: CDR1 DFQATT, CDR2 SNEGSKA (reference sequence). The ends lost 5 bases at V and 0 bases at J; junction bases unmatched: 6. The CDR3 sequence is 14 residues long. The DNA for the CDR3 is TGCAGTGCTGGCTACGGGACAGGCTCCTACGAGCAGTACTTC. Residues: CSAGYGTGSYEQYF.

CDR3 protein: CATSGRYPATDTQYF. CDR3 nucleotide sequence: TGTGCCACCAGTGGAAGGTATCCCGCCACAGATACGCAGTATTTT. The chain carries TRBV24-1 and TRBJ2-3, with D unclear. Germline V gene data show CDR1 as KGHDR and CDR2 as SFDVKD. This CDR3 comprises 15 residues. Between the trimmed V and J ends, which lost 5 bases and 2 bases, there was a span of 13 bases.

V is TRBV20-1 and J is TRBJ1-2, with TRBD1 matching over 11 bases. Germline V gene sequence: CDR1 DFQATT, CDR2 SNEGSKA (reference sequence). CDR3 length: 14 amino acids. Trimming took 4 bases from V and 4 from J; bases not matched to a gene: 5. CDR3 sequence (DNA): TGCAGTGCTACGGCAGGACAGGGGGCCTATGGCTACACCTTC. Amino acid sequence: CSATAGQGAYGYTF.

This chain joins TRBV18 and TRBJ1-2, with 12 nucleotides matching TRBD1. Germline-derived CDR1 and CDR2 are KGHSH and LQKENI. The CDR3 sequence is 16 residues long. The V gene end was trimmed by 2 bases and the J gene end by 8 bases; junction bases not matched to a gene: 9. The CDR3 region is CASSPRRDRGPGGYTF. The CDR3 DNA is TGTGCCAGCTCACCAAGGCGGGACAGGGGGCCTGGGGGCTACACCTTC.

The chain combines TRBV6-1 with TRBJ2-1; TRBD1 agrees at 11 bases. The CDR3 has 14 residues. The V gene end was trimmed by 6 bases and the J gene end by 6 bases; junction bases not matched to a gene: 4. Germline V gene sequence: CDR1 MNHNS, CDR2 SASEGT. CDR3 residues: CASRRTGGRNEQFF. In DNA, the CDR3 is TGTGCCAGCAGAAGGACAGGGGGCCGCAATGAGCAGTTCTTC.